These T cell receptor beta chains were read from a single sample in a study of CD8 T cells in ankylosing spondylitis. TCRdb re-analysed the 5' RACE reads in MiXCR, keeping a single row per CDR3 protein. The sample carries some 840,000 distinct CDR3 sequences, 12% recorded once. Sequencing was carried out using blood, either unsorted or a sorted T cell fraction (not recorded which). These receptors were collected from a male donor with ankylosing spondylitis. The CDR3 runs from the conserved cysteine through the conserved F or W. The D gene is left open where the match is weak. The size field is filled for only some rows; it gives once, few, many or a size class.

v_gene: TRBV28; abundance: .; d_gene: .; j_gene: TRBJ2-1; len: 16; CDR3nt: TGTGCCAGCAGTCCAGCCGCGCAGCTTGAATACAATGAGCAGTTCTTC; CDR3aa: CASSPAAQLEYNEQFF
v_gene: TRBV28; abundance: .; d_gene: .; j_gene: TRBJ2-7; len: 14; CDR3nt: TGTGCCAGCAGTTCGGGAGTGTGGTCCTACGAGCAGTACTTC; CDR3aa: CASSSGVWSYEQYF
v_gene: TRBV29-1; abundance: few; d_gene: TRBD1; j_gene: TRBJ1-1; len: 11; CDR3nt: TGCAGCGCTGGACAGGGGGCGAGGCCTTTCTTT; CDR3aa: CSAGQGARPFF
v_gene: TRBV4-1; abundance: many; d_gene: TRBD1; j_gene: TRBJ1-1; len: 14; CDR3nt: TGCGCCAGCAGCCGACCGGGACAGCGCACTGAAGCTTTCTTT; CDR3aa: CASSRPGQRTEAFF
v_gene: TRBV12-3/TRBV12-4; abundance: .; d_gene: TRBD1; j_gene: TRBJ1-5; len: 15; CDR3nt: TGTGCCAGCAGCCCCCACTTCAGGGGGAATCAGCCCCAGCATTTT; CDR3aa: CASSPHFRGNQPQHF
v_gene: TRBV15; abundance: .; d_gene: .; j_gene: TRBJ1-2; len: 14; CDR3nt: TGTGCCACCAGCAGAGAATCCGGCGGGGGGGACTACACCTTC; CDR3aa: CATSRESGGGDYTF
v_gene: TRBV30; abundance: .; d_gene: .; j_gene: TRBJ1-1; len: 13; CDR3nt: TGTGCCTGGAGTGAAGGTCGTGGCCTTGAAGCTTTCTTT; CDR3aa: CAWSEGRGLEAFF
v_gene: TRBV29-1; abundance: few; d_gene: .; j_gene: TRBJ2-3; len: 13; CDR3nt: TGCAGCGTTTCCGGTAGGGTCACAGATACGCAGTATTTT; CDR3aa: CSVSGRVTDTQYF
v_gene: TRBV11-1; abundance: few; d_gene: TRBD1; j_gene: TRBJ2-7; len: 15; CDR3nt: TGTGCCAGCAGCCAAAGCCGGACAGGACCGTACGAGCAGTACTTC; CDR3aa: CASSQSRTGPYEQYF
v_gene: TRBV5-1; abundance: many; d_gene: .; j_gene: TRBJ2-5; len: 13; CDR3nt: TGCGCCAGCAGCCCAGGACTACTGGGGACCCAGTACTTC; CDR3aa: CASSPGLLGTQYF
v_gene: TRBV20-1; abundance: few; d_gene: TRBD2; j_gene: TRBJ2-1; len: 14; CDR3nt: TGCAGTGCTCCTCCCGGGACTAGCGGGGGTAGTGAGTTCTTC; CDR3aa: CSAPPGTSGGSEFF
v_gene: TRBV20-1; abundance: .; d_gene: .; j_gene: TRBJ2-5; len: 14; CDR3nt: TGCAGTGCTAGAGATGAACTAGCTCGGGAGACCCAGTACTTC; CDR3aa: CSARDELARETQYF
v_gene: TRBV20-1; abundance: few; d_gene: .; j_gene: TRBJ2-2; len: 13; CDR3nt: TGCAGTGCTAGAGTGGGAGGCGCCGGGGAGCTGTTTTTT; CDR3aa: CSARVGGAGELFF
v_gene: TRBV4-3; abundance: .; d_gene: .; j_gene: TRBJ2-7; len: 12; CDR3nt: TGCGCCAGCAGCCAAGAGTGGAGGGAGCAGTACTTC; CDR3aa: CASSQEWREQYF
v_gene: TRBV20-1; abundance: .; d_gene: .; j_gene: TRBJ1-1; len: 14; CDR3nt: TGCAGTGCTATAGAGGGACACATGAACACTGAAGCTTTCTTT; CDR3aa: CSAIEGHMNTEAFF
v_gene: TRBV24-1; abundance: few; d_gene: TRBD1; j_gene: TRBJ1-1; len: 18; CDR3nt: TGTGCCACCAGTGATATACCGGGACAGGGGTCGATGAACACTGAAGCTTTCTTT; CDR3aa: CATSDIPGQGSMNTEAFF
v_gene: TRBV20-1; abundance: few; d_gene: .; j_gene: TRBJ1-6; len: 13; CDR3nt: TGCAGTGCCCTACAGGGATGGGGCTCACCCCTCCACTTT; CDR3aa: CSALQGWGSPLHF
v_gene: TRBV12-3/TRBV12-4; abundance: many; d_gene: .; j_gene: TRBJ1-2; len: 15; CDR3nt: TGTGCCAGCAGCTTCGGGTTACAGGCCCACTATGGCTACACCTTC; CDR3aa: CASSFGLQAHYGYTF
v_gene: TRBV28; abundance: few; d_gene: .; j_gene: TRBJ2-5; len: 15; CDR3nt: TGTGCCAGCAGTTTAGACATCAGGGGAAAAGAGACCCAGTACTTC; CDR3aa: CASSLDIRGKETQYF
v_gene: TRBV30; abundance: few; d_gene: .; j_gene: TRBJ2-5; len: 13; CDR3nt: TGTGCCTGGAGTGTACAGGGACGGGAGACCCAGTACTTC; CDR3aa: CAWSVQGRETQYF
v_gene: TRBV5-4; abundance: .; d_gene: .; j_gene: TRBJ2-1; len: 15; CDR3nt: TGTGCCAGCAGCTTGAGTTTACAAAGCGACGGTGAGCAGTTCTTC; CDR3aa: CASSLSLQSDGEQFF
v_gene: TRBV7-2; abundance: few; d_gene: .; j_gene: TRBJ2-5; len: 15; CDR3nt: TGTGCCAGCAGCTTAGCAAGGAGGCTACAAGAGACCCAGTACTTC; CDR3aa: CASSLARRLQETQYF
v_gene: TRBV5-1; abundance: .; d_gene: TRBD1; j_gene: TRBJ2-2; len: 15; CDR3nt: TGCGCCAGCAGCTTGGACAGGGGATCTACCGGGGAGCTGTTTTTT; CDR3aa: CASSLDRGSTGELFF
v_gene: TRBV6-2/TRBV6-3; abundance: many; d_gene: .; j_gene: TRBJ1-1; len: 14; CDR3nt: TGTGCCAGCAGTTACTCGACTTTGAACACTGAAGCTTTCTTT; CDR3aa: CASSYSTLNTEAFF
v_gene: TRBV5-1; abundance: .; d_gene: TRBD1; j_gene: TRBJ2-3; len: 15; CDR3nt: TGCGCCAGCAGCGGACAGGCCCCCCAAGGGGATACGCAGTATTTT; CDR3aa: CASSGQAPQGDTQYF
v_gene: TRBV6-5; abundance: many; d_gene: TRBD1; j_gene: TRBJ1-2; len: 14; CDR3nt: TGTGCCAGCAGTTACAGGGGACAGCTCTATGGCTACACCTTC; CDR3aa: CASSYRGQLYGYTF
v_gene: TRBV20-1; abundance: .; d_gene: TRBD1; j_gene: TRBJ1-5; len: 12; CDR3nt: TGCAGTGCTGCGACAGGGGACCAGCCCCAGCATTTT; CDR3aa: CSAATGDQPQHF
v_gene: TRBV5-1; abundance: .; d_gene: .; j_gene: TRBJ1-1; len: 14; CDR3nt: TGCGCCAGCAGGGTATGGGGGGCTGAAACTGAAGCTTTCTTT; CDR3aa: CASRVWGAETEAFF
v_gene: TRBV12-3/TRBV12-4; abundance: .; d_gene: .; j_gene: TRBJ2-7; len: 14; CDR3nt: TGTGCCAGCAGTGCGGGACAAGGGCCCTACGAGCAGTACTTC; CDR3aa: CASSAGQGPYEQYF
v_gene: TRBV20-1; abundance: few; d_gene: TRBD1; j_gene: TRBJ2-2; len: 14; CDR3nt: TGCAGTGCTGGACAGGGGGCTTACACCGGGGAGCTGTTTTTT; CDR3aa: CSAGQGAYTGELFF
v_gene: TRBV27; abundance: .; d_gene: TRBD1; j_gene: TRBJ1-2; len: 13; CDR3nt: TGTGCCAGCAGTTCCCAGGGGGTGAATGGCTACACCTTC; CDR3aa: CASSSQGVNGYTF
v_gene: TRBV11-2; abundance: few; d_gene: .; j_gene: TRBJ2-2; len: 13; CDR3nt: TGTGCCAGCAGCTTAAGAACCGACGGGGAGCTGTTTTTT; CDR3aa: CASSLRTDGELFF
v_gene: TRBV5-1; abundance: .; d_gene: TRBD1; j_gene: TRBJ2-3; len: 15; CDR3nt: TGCGCCAGCAGCTTGGTTACCGGGACAGGAGATACGCAGTATTTT; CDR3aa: CASSLVTGTGDTQYF
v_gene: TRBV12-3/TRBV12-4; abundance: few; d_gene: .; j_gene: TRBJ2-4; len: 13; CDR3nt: TGTGCCAGCAGTTTCCAGGGGCAGGACATTCAGTACTTC; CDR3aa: CASSFQGQDIQYF